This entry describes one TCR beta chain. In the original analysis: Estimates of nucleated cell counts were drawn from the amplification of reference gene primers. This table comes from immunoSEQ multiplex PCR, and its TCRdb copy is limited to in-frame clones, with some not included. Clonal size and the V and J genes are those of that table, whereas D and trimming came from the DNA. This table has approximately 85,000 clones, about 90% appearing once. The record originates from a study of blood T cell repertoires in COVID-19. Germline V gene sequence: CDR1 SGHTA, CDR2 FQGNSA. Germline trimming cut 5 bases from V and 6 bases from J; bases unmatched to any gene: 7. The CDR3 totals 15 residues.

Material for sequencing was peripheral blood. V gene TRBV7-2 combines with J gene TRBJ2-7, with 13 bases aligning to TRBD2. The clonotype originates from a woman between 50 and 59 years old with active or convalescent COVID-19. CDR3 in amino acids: CASSARLAGGSEQYF. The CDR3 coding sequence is TGTGCCAGCAGCGCCCGACTAGCGGGGGGTAGCGAGCAGTACTTC.